This T cell receptor (beta chain) stems from a study of T cells after yellow fever vaccination (dated by TCRdb to about 2019). Looking at the study overall: The SMART-Seq v4 Ultra Low Input RNA kit was used to prepare libraries from fractions with low cell numbers. To track T-cell clones before and after primary and booster YFV17D yellow fever vaccination, bulk TCR alpha and beta repertoires were sequenced longitudinally. Two healthy male donors, one aged 18 to 30 and one aged 30 to 40 years, were included in the cohort. Blood samples were taken at several timepoints before and after primary and secondary immunization, and bulk PBMC replicates and cell subsets were isolated. Overall study outcomes, separate from this receptor: Computational filtering was needed because FACS-sorted repertoires could contain abundant contaminating clonotypes from the bulk population. A small fraction of clonotypes showed up in both the CD4 and CD8 compartments, probably as a result of convergent recombination. After the booster, most clones that had expanded after primary vaccination were detected again (around 97% of CD4 and around 88% of CD8), suggesting broad maintenance of memory. Compared with the primary T-cell response, the secondary T-cell response was faster but weaker, reaching its peak on day 5 rather than on day 15. The study included only two donors, which limits how far the findings can be generalized.

The meaning of the sample's treatment or condition label: live attenuated yellow fever vaccine strain. At each blood-draw timepoint, two biological replicates of bulk PBMCs were collected. PBMCs were isolated from peripheral blood using a standard Ficoll-Paque protocol. RNA was extracted with TriZol from bulk PBMCs, CD4 and CD8 fractions, and dextramer-positive and dextramer-negative fractions. TCR cDNA was synthesized by 5'RACE template switching, through which a universal primer site and unique molecular identifiers were introduced. cDNA synthesis was primed from both the TCR alpha and TCR beta constant segments. Library amplification involved two PCR steps, and the second step added sample barcodes and sequencing adapters. Libraries were sequenced on Illumina HiSeq 2500 (2x100 bp) or NovaSeq (2x150 bp). Regarding the original processing steps: MIGEC handled demultiplexing of reads and collapsing into UMI consensus sequences, while MiXCR performed V(D)J alignment. Clonotypes responding to the vaccine were identified with edgeR on replicate PBMC samples, with the criteria of FDR below 0.01 and a log2 fold change above 5 up to day 15. Bulk clonotypes were assigned CD4 or CD8 identity according to which sequenced CD4 or CD8 repertoire held them at higher abundance. TCRdb applied fastp at Q25 and MiXCR to the public reads, then kept only in-frame beta chains. Records with the same CDR3 protein are collapsed into one entry carrying the most frequent genes and DNA. The V and J calls follow TCRdb's processing rather than the paper's. The sample yields hundreds of thousands of distinct CDR3 sequences; 9% to 15% were counted once. Together, the top ten hold 14% to 15% of the sample.

The CDR3 starts with the cysteine, ends with the phenylalanine, and has 15 residues. The retained sequence is limited to the CDR3, 45 bases, with the frame set at the first base. CDR1 and CDR2 were assigned from the germline V gene (reference sequence) as LGHDT and YNNKEL. Trimming at the junction amounts to 6 bases on V and 5 bases on J, and the germline ends lie 14 bases apart. This clonotype was picked up a small number of times. The clone's antigen remains unknown. No base quality values were provided; no much bigger clone lies one nucleotide off. The chain is encoded by TRBV3-1 joined to TRBJ1-6; the D gene is perhaps TRBD1, from 6 matching bases. The specimen comprised PBMCs, sampled on the day of the yellow fever booster vaccination. This TCR was sampled from a man in his thirties or forties who received the YFV17D yellow fever vaccine. The CDR3 region has the sequence CASSPLGQDNSPLHF. The sequenced DNA is TGTGCCAGCAGTCCCTTGGGACAAGATAATTCACCCCTCCACTTT.